This TCR beta chain was identified in a study of cytomegalovirus exposure and HLA in healthy donors. A word on this clone: Its antigen is not identified.

The PCR used 60 Vbeta and 13 Jbeta primers. The assay was immunoSEQ multiplex PCR, and TCRdb's table has in-frame clones only and misses some. The data show about 190,000 clones, 65% to 85% seen once. Overall study results and limits: In a later analysis, a genetic analysis reported fewer productive-TCR N-insertions in an Asian-associated ancestry cluster than the cohort average. In a later analysis, parvovirus B19, influenza, CMV and Epstein-Barr virus appeared linked to several top co-occurrence clusters.

Sequenced material: PBMCs. This TCR was recovered from a man aged 35-49 years in good health and CMV-seropositive.

The CDR3 loop is CASKGGRTPAKGAFF. The CDR3 nucleotides read TGTGCCAGCAAAGGAGGGCGGACCCCCGCGAAAGGGGCTTTCTTT. The rearrangement joins TRBV2 to TRBJ1-1; D remains unclear. Germline values: CDR1 SNHLY, CDR2 FYNNEI. V lost 7 bases and J lost 11, with 26 bases in between. The CDR3 totals 15 residues.